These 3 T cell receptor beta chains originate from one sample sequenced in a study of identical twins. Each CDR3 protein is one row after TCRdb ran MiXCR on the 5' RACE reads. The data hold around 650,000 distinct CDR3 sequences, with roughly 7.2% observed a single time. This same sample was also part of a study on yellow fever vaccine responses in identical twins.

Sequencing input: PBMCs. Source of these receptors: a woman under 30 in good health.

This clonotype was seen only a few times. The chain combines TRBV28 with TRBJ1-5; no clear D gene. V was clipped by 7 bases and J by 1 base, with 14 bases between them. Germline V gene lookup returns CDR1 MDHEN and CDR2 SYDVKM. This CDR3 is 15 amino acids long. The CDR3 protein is CASMVAPASNQPQHF. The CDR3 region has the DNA TGTGCCAGCATGGTGGCCCCCGCGAGCAATCAGCCCCAGCATTTT.

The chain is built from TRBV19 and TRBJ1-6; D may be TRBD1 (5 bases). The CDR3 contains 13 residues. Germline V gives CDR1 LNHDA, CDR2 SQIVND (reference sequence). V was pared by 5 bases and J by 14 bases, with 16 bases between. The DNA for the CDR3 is TGTGCCAGTAGTTCCAGAAGGGGAGAGGCCCTCCACTTT. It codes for CASSSRRGEALHF.

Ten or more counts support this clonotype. The CDR3 here is CASSTVTDTGELFF. The CDR3 region has the DNA TGTGCCAGCTCGACAGTGACGGACACCGGGGAGCTGTTTTTT. The genes are TRBV12-3 or TRBV12-4 and TRBJ2-2; tentatively, D is TRBD1 (5 bases). This CDR3 region has 14 residues. Trimming shortened V by 8 bases and J by 3 bases, and 13 bases separated the two germline ends.